The entry below describes one T cell receptor beta chain. Its antigen is currently unknown. The CDR3 has 14 amino acids. Germline values: CDR1 MNHEY, CDR2 SVGAGI. With 5 bases clipped from V and 7 bases from J, the junction kept 8 bases outside the gene matches. Researchers took blood at baseline, on cycle 4 day 1, and on cycle 7 day 1. The data derive from a study of OX40 agonist ivuxolimab in advanced cancers. Study-wide results and limits: CD8+ T cells averaged more expanded clones than CD4+.

The assay was immunoSEQ multiplex PCR, and TCRdb's table has in-frame clones only and misses some. In the table there are 70,000 to 90,000 clones, more than 80% of which are singletons. The sample in question was CD4+ or CD8+ T cells sorted from blood, obtained in a trial of the OX40 agonist ivuxolimab. V is TRBV6-5 and J is TRBJ1-5; 7 positions agree with TRBD1. This clonotype was obtained from an adult with an advanced solid tumor such as melanoma, head and neck, liver or kidney cancer. DNA for the CDR3: TGTGCCAGCAGTCCGACAGGGAGTATGCAGCCCCAGCATTTT. This encodes CASSPTGSMQPQHF.